This TCR beta chain was captured by sequencing in a study of metastatic and nonmetastatic thyroid tumors. Study-wide findings and caveats: Compared with benign nodules, malignant thyroid tumors were reported to have significantly higher TCR beta diversity in both blood and tumor.

All patients were treatment-naive before thyroid surgery. On this clone: The antigen remains undetermined.

Germline values: CDR1 SGHRS, CDR2 YFSETQ. The CDR3 is 16 residues long. V lost 0 bases to trimming and J lost 1 base; unmatched junction nucleotides: 4. MiXCR reprocessed the PCR reads for TCRdb. The sample shows about 25,000 clones, around a fifth of them seen only once. This sequence originates from a male donor with papillary thyroid cancer or a benign thyroid nodule (not recorded which). Some clones in this sample may be carry-over from other donors' samples. This chain connects TRBV5-1 to TRBJ2-3; TRBD2 matches 8 bases. Sequencing was done on a sample of blood. CDR3 bases: TGCGCCAGCAGCTTGGAGGGTAGCGGGGGCACAGATACGCAGTATTTT. Protein: CASSLEGSGGTDTQYF.